This TCR beta chain was captured in a study of PD-L1 blockade in urothelial cancer. Study summary: Blood samples had a median of around 150,000 T cells.

There are 14 residues in the CDR3. Germline CDR1 is LNHNV and CDR2 is YYDKDF (reference sequence). V shed 4 bases and J 5 bases; nucleotides not matched to a gene: 5. TCRdb's copy holds only in-frame clones and misses some; the assay was immunoSEQ multiplex PCR. The table includes roughly 90,000 clones, 90% detected once. It was locally advanced or metastatic urothelial carcinoma that patients had. The sample in question was PBMCs, obtained around atezolizumab (anti-PD-L1) treatment. This clonotype was obtained from a man between 60 and 75 years old with urothelial cancer. This chain connects TRBV15 to TRBJ1-1; 9 bases are shared with TRBD1. CDR3 loop: CATSKGDRETEAFF. CDR3 in DNA: TGTGCCACCAGCAAAGGGGACAGGGAGACTGAAGCTTTCTTT.